The clone carrying this T cell receptor (beta chain) was detected a few times. Germline CDR1 and CDR2: GTSNPN and SVGIG (reference sequence). V lost 1 base, J lost 8 bases, and 17 bases lay in between. CDR3 length equals 15 residues. These data belong to a study of cytomegalovirus exposure and HLA in healthy donors. Researchers ran the PCR with 60 Vbeta and 13 Jbeta primers. Measured with immunoSEQ multiplex PCR; TCRdb has only the in-frame clones, and not every one. The sample has fewer than 130,000 clones; around 80% are singletons. The sequencing input was PBMCs. The TCR sequence derives from a female donor in good health and CMV-seropositive. The chain recombines TRBV30 with TRBJ1-4; D unclear. This CDR3 is CAWSGQAAVGEKLFF. CDR3 nucleotide sequence: TGTGCCTGGAGTGGCCAGGCCGCTGTAGGCGAAAAACTGTTTTTT.